This T cell receptor (beta chain) appears in the sequencing data of a study of T-cell memory formation after mild COVID-19. Across the whole study: There were largely donor-specific TCR clusters. Points from the study as a whole: Of the contracting clones, CD4+ ones lay mainly in CM and EM, and CD8+ ones in EMRA. The appearance of some responding clones in pre-infection memory suggested that cross-reactive memory joined.

The CDR3 totals 16 residues. Between the trimmed V and J ends, which lost 6 bases and 3 bases, there was a span of 17 bases. This clonotype was detected ten times or more. The target antigen is unknown. After 5'RACE with constant-segment primers, TCR alpha and TCR beta cDNA libraries carrying sample barcodes and UMIs were obtained. TCRdb reprocessed the 5' RACE reads via MiXCR and lists one record per CDR3 protein. Among 190,000 or so distinct CDR3 sequences listed, around 30% were seen once. The sample consisted of PBMCs or a T cell subset sorted from them (not recorded which). The chain has TRBV12-3 or TRBV12-4 and TRBJ2-2, with a tentative D call TRBD2 (5 bases). This clonotype was obtained from an adult woman who had mild COVID-19 (a few samples of this study predate the infection). Cell type and time point are not known. The DNA of the CDR3 is TGTGCCAGCAGCCCCCCTCGGACGAGGGACACCGGGGAGCTGTTTTTT. Its translation is CASSPPRTRDTGELFF.